The next 27 T cell receptor beta chains were all read from a single sample in a study of cytomegalovirus exposure and HLA in healthy donors (TCRdb year 2017). Receptor amplification or capture employed the immunoSEQ multiplex PCR assay. For the multiplex PCR, a mixture combining 60 forward primers for TCR Vbeta segments and 13 reverse primers for TCR Jbeta segments was used. The clones in this table, taken by TCRdb from immuneACCESS, are in-frame only. Not every clone is retained; where verified, under half of the shortfall comes from an unresolved V gene, and the cause of the rest is unknown. In this sample the table shows 200,000 to 250,000 clones, about 80% of which occur a single time. Together, the top ten hold roughly 7.4% of the sample. Sample: PBMCs. The receptor set was obtained from a woman in her sixties or seventies in good health and CMV-seropositive.

The chain carries TRBV9 and TRBJ2-1; maybe TRBD2 (5 bases). Trimming stripped 2 bases from V and 2 bases from J, with 11 bases between. From germline, CDR1 is SGDLS and CDR2 YYNGEE. There are 15 residues in the CDR3. The CDR3 DNA reads as TGTGCCAGCAGCGTTGCGGGCACAACCTACAATGAGCAGTTCTTC. Its translation: CASSVAGTTYNEQFF.

This clone was observed a handful of times. V and J are TRBV5-1 and TRBJ2-7; 7 bases fit TRBD1. The CDR3 is 14 amino acids. Germline V lookup: CDR1 SGHRS, CDR2 YFSETQ. J lost 5 bases, V lost 1 base, and 6 bases had no gene match. The CDR3 DNA reads TGCGCCAGCAGCTTGAACAGGGGCTTGGACGAGCAGTACTTC. Translated, it gives CASSLNRGLDEQYF.

The J gene is TRBJ2-5, the V gene TRBV6-1; 10 nucleotides line up with TRBD1. Germline V gene lookup returns CDR1 MNHNS and CDR2 SASEGT. This CDR3 is built from 14 residues. With 7 bases clipped from V and 5 bases from J, the junction kept 7 bases outside the gene matches. The CDR3 protein is CASTYDRGQETQYF. CDR3 nucleotides: TGTGCCAGCACATACGACAGGGGGCAGGAGACCCAGTACTTC.

The chain carries TRBV7-9 and TRBJ1-2; D gene uncertain. Trimming left V 1 base short and J 2 bases short, with 5 bases between. Per germline, CDR1 SEHNR and CDR2 FQNEAQ (reference sequence). The length of the CDR3 is 13 residues. The CDR3 region is CASSLGRNYGYTF. The CDR3 DNA reads as TGTGCCAGCAGCTTAGGGCGGAACTATGGCTACACCTTC.

V is TRBV6-5 and J is TRBJ2-5, with 9 nucleotides matching TRBD1. Germline CDR1 reads MNHEY; CDR2 reads SVGAGI. Trimming cost V 2 bases and J 4 bases; bases outside gene matches: 5. CDR3 size: 15 residues. The CDR3 DNA is TGTGCCAGCAGTTACCAGGGGACAGGGAGAGAGACCCAGTACTTC. Its protein product is CASSYQGTGRETQYF.

The chain employs TRBV2 and TRBJ2-2, with TRBD1 matching 10 bases. The CDR3 consists of 14 residues. From germline, CDR1 is SNHLY and CDR2 FYNNEI. Trimming took 3 bases from V and 7 from J; bases not matched to a gene: 2. The CDR3 sequence is CASSDGTGVGELFF. The CDR3 DNA follows: TGTGCCAGCAGTGACGGGACAGGGGTCGGGGAGCTGTTTTTT.

This clone has more than one count but fewer than ten. The genes are TRBV9 and TRBJ2-7; D is unresolved. V lost 0 bases, J lost 0 bases, and 7 bases lay in between. This CDR3 has 14 amino acids. Germline V gives CDR1 SGDLS, CDR2 YYNGEE. DNA of the CDR3: TGTGCCAGCAGCGTAGCCGCCAGCTCCTACGAGCAGTACTTC. It codes for CASSVAASSYEQYF.

This clone was counted only a few times. The chain links TRBV5-4 to TRBJ1-2, with D perhaps matching TRBD1 (5 bases). Germline V lookup: CDR1 SGHNT, CDR2 YYREEE (reference sequence). V was shortened by 5 bases and J by 3 bases, with 5 bases between the two germline ends. The CDR3 has 11 amino acids. The CDR3 sequence is CASRTDYGYTF. Written as DNA, the CDR3 is TGTGCCAGCAGGACAGACTATGGCTACACCTTC.

Regarding this clone: One end of the junction is discordant with germline, which a read error may explain. The chain has TRBV2 and TRBJ2-7; possible D gene TRBD2, 7 bases. Looked up from germline, CDR1 is SNHLY and CDR2 is FYNNEI. This CDR3 has 13 residues. This CDR3 reads CACRRGRVYEQYF. In DNA form, the CDR3 reads TGTGCCTGCAGGAGGGGGAGGGTCTACGAGCAGTACTTC.

The gene calls are TRBV28 and TRBJ2-7, with D unclear. The length of the CDR3 is 14 residues. Trimming removed 2 bases at V and 0 bases at J, with 8 bases between. Looked up from germline, CDR1 is MDHEN and CDR2 is SYDVKM. DNA of the CDR3: TGTGCCAGCAGTTTAGTCGGTAGCTCCTACGAGCAGTACTTC. This sequence encodes CASSLVGSSYEQYF.

CDR3 loop: CASSYDRDTGELFF. The CDR3, as DNA: TGTGCCAGCAGTTACGACAGGGACACCGGGGAGCTGTTTTTT. This chain uses TRBV6-5 with TRBJ2-2; 7 bases fit TRBD1. This CDR3 has 14 amino acids. The germline V gene has CDR1 MNHEY and CDR2 SVGAGI. With V trimmed by 2 bases and J by 3 bases, 0 bases remained unmatched.

The chain couples TRBV6-5 to TRBJ2-7, with 11 bases lining up with TRBD2. CDR3 length: 14 residues. V shed 6 bases, J shed 3 bases, and the junction held 4 bases outside the gene matches. The germline gives CDR1 MNHEY, CDR2 SVGAGI. In DNA, the CDR3 is TGTGCCAGCAGGCGACTAGCGGGATACTACGAGCAGTACTTC. Protein product: CASRRLAGYYEQYF.

The chain links TRBV9 to TRBJ2-6; 11 bases map to TRBD2. This CDR3 is 19 amino acids long. Looked up from germline, CDR1 is SGDLS and CDR2 is YYNGEE. V shed 3 bases, J shed 0 bases, and the junction held 8 bases outside the gene matches. CDR3 residues: CASSARTSGRISGANVLTF. For the CDR3, the DNA is TGTGCCAGCAGCGCCCGGACTAGCGGGCGGATCTCTGGGGCCAACGTCCTGACTTTC.

This clone was seen a few times. The V call is TRBV11-3, the J call TRBJ2-7; D not resolved. The CDR3 totals 15 residues. Per the germline V gene, CDR1 is SGHNT and CDR2 is YENEEA. Trimming shortened V by 1 base and J by 0 bases, and 10 bases separated the two germline ends. The CDR3 DNA reads as TGTGCCAGCAGCTTAGGTCTCGTCGGCTCCTACGAGCAGTACTTC. Its translation: CASSLGLVGSYEQYF.

The chain uses TRBV2 and TRBJ1-1; 9 bases agree with TRBD1. Losses at the gene ends were 10 bases for V and 0 bases for J; bases not matched to a gene: 3. Germline V gene lookup returns CDR1 SNHLY and CDR2 FYNNEI. This CDR3 has 13 residues. The CDR3 nucleotides read TGTGCCAAGGGACAGGGCATGAACACTGAAGCTTTCTTT. Encoded protein: CAKGQGMNTEAFF.

CDR3 region: CAISVSGGMNTEAFF. The CDR3 DNA reads TGTGCCATCAGTGTCTCAGGGGGTATGAACACTGAAGCTTTCTTT. The rearrangement uses TRBV10-3 and TRBJ1-1; 7 bases align to TRBD1. Germline V gene data show CDR1 as ENHRY and CDR2 as SYGVKD. The V gene end was trimmed by 4 bases and the J gene end by 0 bases; junction bases not matched to a gene: 5. The CDR3 has 15 residues.

The genes are TRBV19 and TRBJ2-7; 9 nucleotides align to TRBD1. Germline CDR1 is LNHDA and CDR2 is SQIVND (reference sequence). The CDR3 runs 14 residues. Germline trimming cut 6 bases from V and 2 bases from J; bases unmatched to any gene: 5. CDR3 sequence reads: CASSRGQGTYEQYF. The CDR3 bases are TGTGCCAGTAGCCGGGGACAGGGTACCTACGAGCAGTACTTC.

This clone was recorded a few times. Here the CDR3 DNA reads TGTGCCAGCAGCGTAGTGGCGGGTTCGGGAAACACCATATATTTT. Residues: CASSVVAGSGNTIYF. The chain employs TRBV9 and TRBJ1-3; no reliable D call. V lost 0 bases to trimming and J lost 4 bases, with 11 bases between them. Germline V gene sequence: CDR1 SGDLS, CDR2 YYNGEE. The CDR3 is 15 residues long.

V gene TRBV4-2 combines with J gene TRBJ2-1, with D perhaps matching TRBD2 (6 bases). The ends were cut back, 0 bases at V and 8 bases at J, with 17 bases in the middle. The CDR3 spans 16 residues. Germline V gene sequence: CDR1 LGHNA, CDR2 YNFKEQ. The chain's CDR3 is CASSQDPGGIGHEQFF. The CDR3 DNA follows: TGTGCCAGCAGCCAAGACCCTGGCGGGATCGGCCATGAGCAGTTCTTC.

The rearrangement joins TRBV9 to TRBJ2-7; 7 bases line up with TRBD2. Germline loops: CDR1 SGDLS, CDR2 YYNGEE. J lost 6 bases, V lost 2 bases, and 8 bases had no gene match. The CDR3 sequence is 14 residues long. In DNA, the CDR3 is TGTGCCAGCAGCGTGGGGGAGGGCCTCCGCGAGCAGTACTTC. Its protein product is CASSVGEGLREQYF.

This chain's CDR3 is CASSLAFRGRNTEAFF. The CDR3 region has the DNA TGTGCCAGCAGCTTAGCGTTTAGAGGGCGGAACACTGAAGCTTTCTTT. This rearrangement joins TRBV7-9 to TRBJ1-1; the D is unclear. This CDR3 is 16 amino acids long. V was cut by 0 bases and J by 1 base, with 12 bases left in between. CDR1 and CDR2 from the germline V gene are SEHNR and FQNEAQ (reference sequence).

The genes are TRBV7-9 and TRBJ1-3; weak D call: TRBD1 (5 bases). Trimming cost V 5 bases and J 0 bases, with 11 bases left between them. The CDR3 is 15 amino acids. Germline CDR1 SEHNR, CDR2 FQNEAQ (reference sequence). The CDR3 bases are TGTGCCAGCAGCGCCACAGGTCTCTCTGGAAACACCATATATTTT. Translated: CASSATGLSGNTIYF.

The V gene is TRBV27, the J gene TRBJ2-5, with 16 bases fitting TRBD2. This CDR3 is 16 amino acids long. Germline V gene data show CDR1 as MNHEY and CDR2 as SMNVEV (reference sequence). The J segment lost 5 bases and the V segment lost 3 bases, leaving 3 bases of the junction unmatched. CDR3 sequence: CASSLGLAGGRETQYF. The CDR3 DNA follows: TGTGCCAGCAGTTTGGGACTAGCGGGAGGGCGGGAGACCCAGTACTTC.

The chain has TRBV6-5 and TRBJ1-2; D is uncertain. The V and J ends lost 2 bases and 10 bases respectively, with 14 bases between them. Germline V gene lookup returns CDR1 MNHEY and CDR2 SVGAGI. There are 13 residues in the CDR3. CDR3 DNA: TGTGCCAGCAGTTACCCCCAGGCCCGTCACTACACCTTC. It specifies CASSYPQARHYTF.

J is TRBJ1-6 and V is TRBV10-3, with a weak D call TRBD1 (6 bases). This CDR3 has 15 amino acids. V lost 6 bases, J lost 5 bases, and 14 bases lay in between. Germline V CDR1 and CDR2: ENHRY, SYGVKD. CDR3: CAIRPGGAHNSPLHF. The CDR3 DNA is TGTGCCATCAGGCCGGGGGGGGCTCATAATTCACCCCTCCACTTT.

This rearrangement joins TRBV4-1 to TRBJ1-1, with D unclear. V lost 0 bases and J lost 0, with 11 bases in between. The germline CDR1 and CDR2 sequences are MGHRA and YSYEKL. The CDR3 runs 16 residues. The CDR3 loop is CASSQESTVMNTEAFF. CDR3 coding DNA: TGCGCCAGCAGCCAAGAATCAACAGTCATGAACACTGAAGCTTTCTTT.

V usage is TRBV4-1 and J usage is TRBJ2-7; 15 bases agree with TRBD2. The ends lost 0 bases at V and 8 bases at J; junction bases unmatched: 8. The V gene's germline CDR1 is MGHRA and CDR2 YSYEKL. The CDR3 consists of 17 residues. The CDR3 DNA follows: TGCGCCAGCAGCCAAGAAGGTCTCGGACTAGCGGGAGGGAAGCAGTACTTC. Residues: CASSQEGLGLAGGKQYF.